The clone carrying this T cell receptor (beta chain) was detected ten times or more. V lost 4 bases and J lost 7; bases outside the gene matches: 8. This CDR3 spans 15 amino acids. The germline V gene has CDR1 MGHRA and CDR2 YSYEKL. These data come from a study of T cells after posttransplantation cyclophosphamide. Clones were sequenced by immunoSEQ multiplex PCR, and TCRdb holds only the in-frame ones, with some missing. The sample gives 35,000 to 40,000 clones, none seen only once, and the top ten clones hold 2% to 2.5%. The gene calls are TRBV4-1 and TRBJ2-7; 12 nucleotides line up with TRBD1. The clonotype originates from a man between 45 and 60 years old in good health, CMV-negative, and a related stem cell transplant donor. The specimen sequenced was PBMCs. The CDR3 nucleotides are TGCGCCAGCAGCCCCGGGACAGGGGGCAGGAGGGAGCAGTACTTC. Amino acid sequence: CASSPGTGGRREQYF.